The entry below describes one T cell receptor (beta chain). Its specificity is not known. Selected positively for CCR7 and CD45RO-negative, naive CD8 cells excluded terminally differentiated effector memory CD45RA+ cells. The donors, healthy adults who were HIV-negative, had experienced no recent acute infections or vaccinations. On sorted subsets, replicate PCRs used approximately 200 ng DNA, or some 28,000 T cell genomes. Sequencing used immunoSEQ multiplex PCR; TCRdb keeps in-frame clones, though not all of them. The sample lists roughly 890,000 clones; almost 95% were seen once. The sample belongs to a study of shared clonotypes between healthy human individuals. Study results and caveats: Researchers sampled blood only, noting tissue repertoires likely differ. On the whole, naive subsets had larger estimated richness than memory subsets had.

The ends lost 5 bases at V and 8 bases at J; junction bases unmatched: 12. CDR3 length equals 16 residues. CDR1 and CDR2 from the germline V gene are SEHNR and FQNEAQ (reference sequence). The sequence came from a man aged 30 to 45 in good health. The sequencing input was naive CD8+ T cells sorted from blood. This sequence joins TRBV7-9 and TRBJ2-1; the match to TRBD2 covers 10 bases. For the CDR3, the DNA is TGTGCCAGCAGCACAAACCCTAGCGGGAGTAGGGATGAGCAGTTCTTC. The encoded protein is CASSTNPSGSRDEQFF.